The 29 T cell receptor beta chains below were found in one sample sequenced in a study of coeliac disease. The table came from immunoSEQ multiplex PCR; TCRdb's copy has only in-frame clones and leaves some out. Seen here are 6,000 to 8,000 clones, about two thirds observed once, and the top ten hold roughly 6%. Input material: lamina propria lymphocytes from the gut. These receptors all come from a man younger than 40 with celiac disease.

The genes are TRBV5-8 and TRBJ1-1; unclear D gene. The CDR3 length is 14 residues. Between the trimmed V and J ends, which lost 0 bases and 5 bases, there was a span of 11 bases. CDR1 is SGHTS, CDR2 YDEGEE, per germline. This CDR3 reads CASSLGPRGTEAFF. The CDR3 coding sequence is TGTGCCAGCAGCTTGGGACCCCGGGGAACTGAAGCTTTCTTT.

This sequence joins TRBV30 and TRBJ2-7; 8 nucleotides align to TRBD2. This CDR3 is built from 13 residues. The germline CDR1 and CDR2 sequences are GTSNPN and SVGIG (reference sequence). V shed 2 bases, J shed 0 bases, and the junction held 0 bases outside the gene matches. CDR3 in amino acids: CAWSSGSSYEQYF. The CDR3 bases are TGTGCCTGGAGTAGCGGGAGCTCCTACGAGCAGTACTTC.

The gene calls are TRBV7-9 and TRBJ1-5; maybe TRBD1 (5 bases). CDR1 and CDR2 from the germline V gene are SEHNR and FQNEAQ (reference sequence). CDR3 length equals 12 residues. The germline V and J ends were trimmed by 10 bases and 2 bases, with 9 bases remaining between them. In nucleotides, the CDR3 is TGTGCCACGGGGGATGGCAATCAGCCCCAGCATTTT. It specifies CATGDGNQPQHF.

V usage is TRBV15 and J usage is TRBJ2-3; 7 bases map to TRBD1. The junction had 8 bases not matched to a gene; V was cut back by 1 base and J by 4 bases. This CDR3 comprises 16 residues. Germline V CDR1 and CDR2: LNHNV, YYDKDF (reference sequence). CDR3 sequence: CATSRGSQGRADTQYF. The CDR3 region has the DNA TGTGCCACCAGCAGAGGGTCACAGGGGCGGGCAGATACGCAGTATTTT.

In this sample, this clone turned up a few times. The gene calls are TRBV29-1 and TRBJ2-5; maybe TRBD1 (5 bases). V lost 7 bases and J lost 5, with 20 bases in between. The CDR3 spans 14 residues. Looked up from germline, CDR1 is SQVTM and CDR2 is ANQGSEA. The DNA for the CDR3 is TGCAGCGCATATCCAGGGATATCCCCGGAGACCCAGTACTTC. It yields the protein CSAYPGISPETQYF. The variable domain in full, completed from reference TRBV29-1 and TRBJ2-5, reads SAVISQKPSRDICQRGTSLTIQCQVDSQVTMMFWYRQQPGQSLTLIATANQGSEATYESGFVIDKFPISRPNLTFSTLTVSNMSPEDSSIYLCSAYPGISPETQYFGPGTRLLVL.

This clone was seen a single time. J is TRBJ2-5 and V is TRBV7-6; D possibly corresponds to TRBD1 (6 bases). V was pared by 1 base and J by 1 base, with 10 bases between. This CDR3 contains 15 residues. Germline CDR1 reads SGHVS; CDR2 reads FNYEAQ. CDR3 residues: CASSLDGQSQETQYF. In DNA, the CDR3 is TGTGCCAGCAGCTTAGATGGACAGTCCCAAGAGACCCAGTACTTC.

The rearrangement uses TRBV7-2 and TRBJ2-7; D is ambiguous. With 3 bases removed from V and 5 bases from J, the gap between germline ends came to 5 bases. Per germline, CDR1 SGHTA and CDR2 FQGNSA. The CDR3 contains 11 residues. In DNA form, the CDR3 reads TGTGCCAGCAGCTTTTACAACGAGCAGTACTTC. It translates to CASSFYNEQYF.

This clone turned up a few times. The chain uses TRBV4-1 and TRBJ1-5; 7 bases match TRBD1. Germline values: CDR1 MGHRA, CDR2 YSYEKL. The CDR3 sequence is 15 residues long. J gave up 4 bases and V 3 bases, and 6 bases lay outside the gene matches. CDR3: CASSQLTGLNQPQHF. The CDR3 DNA reads as TGCGCCAGCAGCCAGTTGACAGGGTTAAATCAGCCCCAGCATTTT.

This chain uses TRBV10-3 with TRBJ1-5; 11 bases align to TRBD1. Germline V gives CDR1 ENHRY, CDR2 SYGVKD. The CDR3 is 18 residues long. The junction had 11 bases not matched to a gene; V was cut back by 5 bases and J by 2 bases. The CDR3 loop is CAISPGQGGGRGNQPQHF. In nucleotides, the CDR3 is TGTGCCATCAGTCCGGGACAGGGGGGAGGGCGAGGCAATCAGCCCCAGCATTTT.

The genes are TRBV6-1 and TRBJ1-5, with D perhaps matching TRBD1 (5 bases). Looked up from germline, CDR1 is MNHNS and CDR2 is SASEGT. The CDR3 has 14 amino acids. The V end lost 3 bases, the J end lost 7 bases, and 13 bases lay between the germline ends. Here the CDR3 reads CASSEDVGGQPQHF. CDR3 in DNA: TGTGCCAGCAGTGAGGACGTCGGGGGACAGCCCCAGCATTTT.

This clone has only a few counts. The chain employs TRBV29-1 and TRBJ2-7; tentative D call: TRBD2 (5 bases). The CDR3 loop spans 12 amino acids. Trimming removed 4 bases from V and 3 bases from J, with 10 bases in between. From germline, CDR1 is SQVTM and CDR2 ANQGSEA. CDR3 loop: CSVGERDYEQYF. CDR3 DNA: TGCAGCGTTGGGGAGCGAGACTACGAGCAGTACTTC.

The table lists this clone with a count of one. The chain links TRBV6-1 to TRBJ2-7; 9 nucleotides match TRBD1. Germline V CDR1 and CDR2: MNHNS, SASEGT. The V and J ends lost 2 bases and 2 bases, in that order; junction bases with no gene match: 4. The CDR3 runs to 15 residues. The DNA for the CDR3 is TGTGCCAGCAGTGAAAGCGGGGACAGGGCCTACGAGCAGTACTTC. This codes for CASSESGDRAYEQYF.

This clone was detected only a few times. The chain has TRBV30 and TRBJ2-1; 8 bases are shared with TRBD2. V dropped 3 bases and J dropped 4; count of bases not matched to a gene: 5. CDR3 length: 14 amino acids. Germline V gene sequence: CDR1 GTSNPN, CDR2 SVGIG (reference sequence). The CDR3 nucleotides are TGTGCCTGGAGGGGAGTAGCGGGGTACAATGAGCAGTTCTTC. Translating it yields CAWRGVAGYNEQFF.

The genes are TRBV4-3 and TRBJ2-7; 7 bases agree with TRBD2. V lost 3 bases, J lost 2 bases, and 10 bases stayed unmatched. The germline gives CDR1 LGHNA, CDR2 YSLEER. The CDR3 is 16 amino acids. The CDR3: CASSQEVGGRAYEQYF. Written as DNA, the CDR3 is TGCGCCAGCAGCCAGGAGGTTGGGGGGAGGGCCTACGAGCAGTACTTC.

The CDR3 nucleotides read TGTGCCAGCAGCCAAGCGGGTGATAGCAATCAGCCCCAGCATTTT. Its translation: CASSQAGDSNQPQHF. V and J are TRBV4-2 and TRBJ1-5; D call uncertain. Per the germline V gene, CDR1 is LGHNA and CDR2 is YNFKEQ. Trimming took off 1 base at V and 0 bases at J, with 7 bases between the two ends. This CDR3 has 15 residues.

J is TRBJ2-5 and V is TRBV14, with TRBD2 as a possible D gene (5 bases). This CDR3 is built from 15 residues. The V end was cut by 0 bases, the J end by 5 bases, with 13 bases between. Germline V gene sequence: CDR1 SGHDN, CDR2 FVKESK. The CDR3 loop is CASSQDLRVGETQYF. CDR3 sequence (DNA): TGTGCCAGCAGCCAAGATCTGAGGGTAGGGGAGACCCAGTACTTC.

The sample holds a few counts of this clone. The genes are TRBV7-2 and TRBJ2-7; 9 nucleotides align to TRBD1. The V gene end was trimmed by 5 bases and the J gene end by 2 bases; junction bases not matched to a gene: 1. This CDR3 contains 13 residues. Germline V lookup: CDR1 SGHTA, CDR2 FQGNSA. The CDR3 loop reads CASSGQGPYEQYF. The CDR3 coding sequence is TGTGCCAGCAGCGGACAGGGGCCCTACGAGCAGTACTTC.

This clone occurred a few times. The V and J genes are TRBV5-1 and TRBJ2-3, with 13 bases lining up with TRBD2. J gave up 3 bases and V 4 bases, and 5 bases lay outside the gene matches. This CDR3 is 16 amino acids long. CDR1 and CDR2 (germline): SGHRS, YFSETQ. The CDR3 loop is CASSTSGGATTDTQYF. Written as DNA, the CDR3 is TGCGCCAGCAGCACTAGCGGGGGGGCCACAACAGATACGCAGTATTTT.

V is TRBV7-3 and J is TRBJ2-1; D may be TRBD1 (5 bases). This CDR3 has 16 amino acids. The ends were cut back, 2 bases at V and 3 bases at J, with 14 bases in the middle. CDR1 SGHTA and CDR2 FQGTGA come from the germline V gene. The CDR3 DNA sequence: TGTGCCAGCAGCTTAGGGAAGGACATAAACTACAATGAGCAGTTCTTC. As protein: CASSLGKDINYNEQFF.

The chain recombines TRBV19 with TRBJ1-5; possible D gene TRBD1, 5 bases. CDR1 is LNHDA, CDR2 SQIVND, per germline (reference sequence). The length of the CDR3 is 17 residues. The ends were cut back, 3 bases at V and 0 bases at J, with 15 bases in the middle. The CDR3 spells CASSMGPGGGSNQPQHF. CDR3 coding DNA: TGTGCCAGTAGTATGGGTCCGGGGGGTGGTAGCAATCAGCCCCAGCATTTT.

V usage is TRBV2 and J usage is TRBJ2-7, with 9 bases fitting TRBD2. This CDR3 spans 18 amino acids. Germline V gene lookup returns CDR1 SNHLY and CDR2 FYNNEI. V lost 3 bases and J lost 3; bases outside the gene matches: 15. The CDR3 nucleotides are TGTGCCAGCAGTGAGGGGACTAGCAAGAGAGGAACTTACTACGAGCAGTACTTC. Its protein is CASSEGTSKRGTYYEQYF.

This clone occurred a few times. The rearrangement links TRBV9 to TRBJ2-7; possibly TRBD1 for D (5 bases). V gave up 0 bases and J gave up 3 bases, with 13 bases separating them. In germline, CDR1 is SGDLS, CDR2 YYNGEE. The length of the CDR3 is 15 residues. The CDR3 loop is CASSVATGKGYEQYF. CDR3 nucleotides: TGTGCCAGCAGCGTAGCCACAGGAAAAGGCTACGAGCAGTACTTC.

The chain uses TRBV5-5 and TRBJ2-1; the D is unclear. The CDR3 covers 11 residues. CDR1 is SGHKS, CDR2 YYEKEE, per germline (reference sequence). Trimming cost V 2 bases and J 9 bases, with 6 bases left between them. The CDR3 sequence: CASSLISEQFF. In DNA form, the CDR3 reads TGTGCCAGCAGCTTAATCTCTGAGCAGTTCTTC. The complete variable domain, with remaining parts taken from reference TRBV5-5 and TRBJ2-1, reads DAGVTQSPTHLIKTRGQQVTLRCSPISGHKSVSWYQQVLGQGPQFIFQYYEKEERGRGNFPDRFSARQFPNYSSELNVNALLLGDSALYLCASSLISEQFFGPGTRLTVL.

The V and J genes are TRBV6-5 and TRBJ2-7; D gene unclear. Germline assignment: CDR1 MNHEY and CDR2 SVGAGI. The CDR3 consists of 14 residues. The V end lost 5 bases, the J end lost 0 bases, and 11 bases lay between the germline ends. In nucleotides, the CDR3 is TGTGCCAGCAGTCAAACAGCAAGCTCCTACGAGCAGTACTTC. Translating it yields CASSQTASSYEQYF.

The chain links TRBV9 to TRBJ1-3, with TRBD1 matching over 7 bases. Germline lookup yields CDR1 SGDLS and CDR2 YYNGEE. This CDR3 contains 16 residues. The J segment lost 1 base and the V segment lost 0 bases, leaving 4 bases of the junction unmatched. In nucleotides, the CDR3 is TGTGCCAGCAGCGTAGGGCCAGGGGGGTCTGGAAACACCATATATTTT. This translates into CASSVGPGGSGNTIYF.

This clone was seen a handful of times. This chain uses TRBV19 with TRBJ2-2, with 7 positions matching TRBD2. Germline trimming cut 5 bases from V and 1 base from J; bases unmatched to any gene: 7. The CDR3 loop spans 16 amino acids. The germline CDR1 and CDR2 sequences are LNHDA and SQIVND (reference sequence). The CDR3 nucleotides read TGTGCCAGTAGTGATCGGCGGGAGATGAACACCGGGGAGCTGTTTTTT. This translates into CASSDRREMNTGELFF.

J is TRBJ1-6 and V is TRBV27; D is uncertain. The germline V gene encodes CDR1 MNHEY and CDR2 SMNVEV (reference sequence). V lost 3 bases to trimming and J lost 7 bases, with 4 bases between them. The CDR3 extends over 12 amino acids. The CDR3 sequence: CASSFGNSPLHF. The CDR3 DNA reads as TGTGCCAGCAGTTTCGGGAATTCACCCCTCCACTTT.

This clone was picked up one time. The chain is built from TRBV6-1 and TRBJ2-7, with 10 bases aligning to TRBD1. CDR1 is MNHNS, CDR2 SASEGT, per germline. V shed 4 bases and J 7 bases; nucleotides not matched to a gene: 13. The CDR3 loop spans 16 amino acids. The CDR3 is CASSVSGTGVGGEQYF. The DNA for the CDR3 is TGTGCCAGCAGTGTGTCCGGGACAGGGGTCGGGGGGGAGCAGTACTTC.

V usage is TRBV5-1 and J usage is TRBJ2-7; D may be TRBD1 (6 bases). CDR3 length equals 15 residues. V dropped 2 bases and J dropped 5 bases, with 17 bases sitting between them. Germline CDR1 SGHRS, CDR2 YFSETQ. The CDR3 region is CASSFLDLGGDEQYF. For the CDR3, the DNA is TGCGCCAGCAGCTTCCTAGACTTAGGGGGAGACGAGCAGTACTTC.